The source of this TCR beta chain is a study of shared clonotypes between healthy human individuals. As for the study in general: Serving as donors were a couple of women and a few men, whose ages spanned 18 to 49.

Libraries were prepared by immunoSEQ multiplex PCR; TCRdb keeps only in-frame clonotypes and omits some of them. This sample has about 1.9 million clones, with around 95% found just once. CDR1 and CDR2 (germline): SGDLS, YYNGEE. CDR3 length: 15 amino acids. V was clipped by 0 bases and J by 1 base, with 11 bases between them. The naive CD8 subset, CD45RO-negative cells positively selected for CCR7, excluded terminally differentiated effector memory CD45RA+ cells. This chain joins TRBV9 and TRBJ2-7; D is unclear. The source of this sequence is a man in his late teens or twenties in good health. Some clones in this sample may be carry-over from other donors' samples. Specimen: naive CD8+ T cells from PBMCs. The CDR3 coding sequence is TGTGCCAGCAGCGTAGGAAGTAAGACTTCCTACGAGCAGTACTTC. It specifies CASSVGSKTSYEQYF.